Listed below are T cell receptor beta chains from one sample, sequenced in a study of blood T cell repertoires in COVID-19. Profiled with immunoSEQ multiplex PCR; TCRdb holds only in-frame clones, not every one. The repertoire consists of some 190,000 clones, with 70% to 90% occurring once and the leading ten covering about 10%. Sequenced input: peripheral blood. The source is a human donor with active or convalescent COVID-19. The donor label of this sample is uncertain. CDR3s include the opening cysteine and the closing phenylalanine or tryptophan. A D gene is named only where the DNA matches it firmly.

J,V,D,CDR3,DNA
TRBJ2-1,TRBV5-1,-,CASSLLGSSNGGEQFF,TGCGCCAGCAGCTTGTTAGGCTCCAGTAATGGCGGTGAGCAGTTCTTC
TRBJ2-7,TRBV6-2/TRBV6-3,-,CASSFTHASYEQYF,TGTGCCAGCAGTTTCACTCACGCGTCCTACGAGCAGTACTTC
TRBJ2-3,TRBV19,-,CASTTGPPGGQYF,TGTGCCAGTACCACTGGACCTCCGGGGGGCCAGTATTTT
TRBJ1-4,TRBV5-1,TRBD1,CASSFQGDEKLFF,TGCGCCAGCAGCTTCCAGGGGGATGAAAAACTGTTTTTT
TRBJ2-1,TRBV10-3,TRBD2,CAISELTSGSLGEQFF,TGTGCCATCAGCGAACTAACTAGCGGGAGTCTCGGTGAGCAGTTCTTC
TRBJ1-5,TRBV19,-,CASTPRMLSNQPQHF,TGTGCCAGTACGCCCAGGATGCTCAGTAATCAGCCCCAGCATTTT
TRBJ2-1,TRBV2,TRBD2,CANQEAGGYHEQFF,TGTGCCAACCAAGAAGCGGGGGGGTACCATGAGCAGTTCTTC
TRBJ2-3,TRBV9,-,CASSVEGPVDTQYF,TGTGCCAGCAGCGTTGAGGGCCCGGTAGATACGCAGTATTTT
TRBJ2-3,TRBV12-5,-,CASGTPGASTDTQYF,TGTGCTAGTGGTACACCGGGAGCCAGCACAGATACGCAGTATTTT
TRBJ2-6,TRBV9,-,CASSEQGGPTGANVLTF,TGTGCCAGCAGCGAACAGGGCGGACCGACTGGGGCCAACGTCCTGACTTTC
TRBJ2-3,TRBV7-2,-,CASSLRRITDTQYF,TGTGCCAGCAGCTTGCGGAGGATTACAGATACGCAGTATTTT
TRBJ2-7,TRBV7-9,-,CASSLVGHPYEQYF,TGTGCCAGCAGCTTAGTGGGACACCCCTACGAGCAGTACTTC
TRBJ2-1,TRBV12-3/TRBV12-4,-,CASGRGTVREQFF,TGTGCCAGCGGCCGCGGGACAGTGCGCGAGCAGTTCTTC
TRBJ2-7,TRBV25-1,-,CASSEETGQSSYEQYF,TGTGCCAGCAGTGAGGAGACAGGACAATCCTCCTACGAGCAGTACTTC
TRBJ2-3,TRBV11-2,-,CASSLALSTDTQYF,TGTGCCAGCAGCTTAGCTCTAAGCACAGATACGCAGTATTTT
TRBJ2-5,TRBV28,TRBD1,CASRRQGRETQYF,TGTGCCAGCAGAAGACAGGGTCGAGAGACCCAGTACTTC
TRBJ2-2,TRBV7-9,-,CASSDDRNTGELFF,TGTGCCAGCAGCGACGACAGGAATACCGGGGAGCTGTTTTTT
TRBJ2-1,TRBV11-3,TRBD2,CASSPGRGGRADEQFF,TGTGCCAGCAGCCCGGGGAGGGGCGGGAGGGCCGATGAGCAGTTCTTC
TRBJ2-1,TRBV28,TRBD1,CASRWTGLNEQFF,TGTGCCAGCAGGTGGACAGGGCTCAATGAGCAGTTCTTC
TRBJ1-3,TRBV6-5,-,CASSYISGNTIYF,TGTGCCAGCAGTTATATTTCTGGAAACACCATATATTTT